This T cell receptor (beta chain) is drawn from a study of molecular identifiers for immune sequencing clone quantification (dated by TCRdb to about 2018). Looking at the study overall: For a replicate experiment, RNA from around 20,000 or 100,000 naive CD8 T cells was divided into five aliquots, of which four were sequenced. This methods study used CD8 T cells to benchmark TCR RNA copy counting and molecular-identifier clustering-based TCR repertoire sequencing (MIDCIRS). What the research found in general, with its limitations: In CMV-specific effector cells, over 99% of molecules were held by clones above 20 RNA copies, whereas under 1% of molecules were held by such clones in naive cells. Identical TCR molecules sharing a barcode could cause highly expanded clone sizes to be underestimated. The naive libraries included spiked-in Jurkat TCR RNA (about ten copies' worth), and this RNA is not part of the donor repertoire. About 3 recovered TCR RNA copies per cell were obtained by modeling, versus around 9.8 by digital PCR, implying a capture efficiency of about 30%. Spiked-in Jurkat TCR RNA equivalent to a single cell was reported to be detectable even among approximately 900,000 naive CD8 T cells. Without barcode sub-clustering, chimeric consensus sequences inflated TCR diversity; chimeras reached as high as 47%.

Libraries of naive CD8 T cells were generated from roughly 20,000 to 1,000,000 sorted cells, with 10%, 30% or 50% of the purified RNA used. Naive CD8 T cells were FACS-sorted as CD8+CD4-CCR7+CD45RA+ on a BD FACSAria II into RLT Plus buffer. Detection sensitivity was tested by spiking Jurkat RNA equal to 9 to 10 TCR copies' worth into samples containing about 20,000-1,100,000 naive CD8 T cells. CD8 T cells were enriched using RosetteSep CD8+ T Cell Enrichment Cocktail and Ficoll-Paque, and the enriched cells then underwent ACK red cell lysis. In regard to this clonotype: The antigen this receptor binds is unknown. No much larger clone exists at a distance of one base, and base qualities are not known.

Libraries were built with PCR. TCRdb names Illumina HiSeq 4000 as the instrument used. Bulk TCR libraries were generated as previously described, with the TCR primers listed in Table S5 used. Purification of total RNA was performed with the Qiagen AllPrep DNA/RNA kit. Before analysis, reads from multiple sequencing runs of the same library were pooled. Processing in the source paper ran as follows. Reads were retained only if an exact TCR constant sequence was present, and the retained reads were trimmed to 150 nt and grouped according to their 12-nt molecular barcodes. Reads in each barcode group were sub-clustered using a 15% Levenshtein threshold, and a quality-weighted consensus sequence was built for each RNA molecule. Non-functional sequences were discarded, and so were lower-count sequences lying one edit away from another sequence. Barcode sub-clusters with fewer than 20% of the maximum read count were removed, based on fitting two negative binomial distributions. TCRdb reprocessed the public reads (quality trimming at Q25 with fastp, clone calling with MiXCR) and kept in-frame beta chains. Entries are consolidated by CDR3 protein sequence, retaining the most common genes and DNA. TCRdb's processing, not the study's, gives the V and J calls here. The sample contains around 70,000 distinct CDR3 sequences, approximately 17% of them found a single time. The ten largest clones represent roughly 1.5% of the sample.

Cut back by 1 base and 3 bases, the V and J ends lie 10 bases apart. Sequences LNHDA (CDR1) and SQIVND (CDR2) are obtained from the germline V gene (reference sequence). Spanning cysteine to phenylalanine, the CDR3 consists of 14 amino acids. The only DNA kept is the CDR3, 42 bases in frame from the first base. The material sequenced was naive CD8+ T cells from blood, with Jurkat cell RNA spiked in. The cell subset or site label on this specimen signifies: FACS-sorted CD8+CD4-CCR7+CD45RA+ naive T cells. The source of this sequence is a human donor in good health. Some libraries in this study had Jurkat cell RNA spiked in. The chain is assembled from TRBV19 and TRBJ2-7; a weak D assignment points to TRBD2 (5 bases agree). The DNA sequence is TGTGCCAGTAGTATAGGGGGAGTAATCTACGAGCAGTACTTC. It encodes CASSIGGVIYEQYF. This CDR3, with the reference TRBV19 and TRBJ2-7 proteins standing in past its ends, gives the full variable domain DGGITQSPKYLFRKEGQNVTLSCEQNLNHDAMYWYRQDPGQGLRLIYYSQIVNDFQKGDIAEGYSVSREKKESFPLTVTSAQKNPTAFYLCASSIGGVIYEQYFGPGTRLTVT.